The rows below give T cell receptor beta chains drawn from one sample of a study of early T cells in non-severe SARS-CoV-2 infection. TCRdb reanalysed the 5' RACE reads using MiXCR and keeps one entry per CDR3 protein. The sample yields 84,000 or so distinct CDR3 sequences, about an eighth seen once. The specimen sequenced was whole blood. These receptors all stem from an adult who was a healthcare worker with PCR-confirmed SARS-CoV-2 infection or an uninfected control (not recorded which). Both conserved end residues are part of each CDR3. The D gene is left open where the match is weak. Size is stated for part of the rows, as once, few or many counts, or as a class when the clone is expanded.

length	size	D	V	J	DNA	CDR3
13	-	-	TRBV29-1	TRBJ1-6	TGCAGCGTTGAAGTTGGGGGGAATTCACCCCTCCACTTT	CSVEVGGNSPLHF
12	many	-	TRBV29-1	TRBJ1-1	TGCAGCGTTGGGAGGGGAGGCACTGAAGCTTTCTTT	CSVGRGGTEAFF
13	many	-	TRBV30	TRBJ1-5	TGTGCCTGGAGGGGAGGGGGCAATCAGCCCCAGCATTTT	CAWRGGGNQPQHF
15	many	TRBD2	TRBV10-2	TRBJ2-1	TGCGCCAGCAAAGAGGGACTAGCGGGGTTCAGTGAGCAGTTTTTC	CASKEGLAGFSEQFF
14	-	-	TRBV13	TRBJ2-5	TGTGCCAGCAGCGAGAGCGGGTACCAAGAGACCCAGTACTTC	CASSESGYQETQYF
13	many	-	TRBV2	TRBJ2-5	TGTGCCAGCAGTGAACTGGAAGAAGAGACCCAGTACTTC	CASSELEEETQYF
15	few	-	TRBV2	TRBJ2-7	TGTGCCAGCCTTGGGAGGGGGCAGCTCGTCGACGAGCAGTACTTC	CASLGRGQLVDEQYF
14	many	-	TRBV12-3/TRBV12-4	TRBJ2-7	TGTGCCAGCAGTCTGGACGTTTACTCCTACGAGCAGTACTTC	CASSLDVYSYEQYF
16	few	TRBD2	TRBV5-1	TRBJ2-1	TGCGCCAGCAGCCTCCCCGGGACTAGCGGGGGGAATGAGCAGTTCTTC	CASSLPGTSGGNEQFF
15	-	TRBD2	TRBV2	TRBJ2-2	TGTGCCAGCATCGGGACTAGCGGGAGCAAGGGGGAGCTGTTTTTC	CASIGTSGSKGELFF
14	many	-	TRBV3-1	TRBJ1-6	TGTGCCAGCAGCCACGGGACGGATAATTCACCCCTCCACTTT	CASSHGTDNSPLHF
11	-	-	TRBV3-1	TRBJ2-7	TGTGCCAGCAGCCAAGCCTACGAGCAGTACTTC	CASSQAYEQYF
17	few	-	TRBV24-1	TRBJ2-1	TGTGCCACCAGTGATTCCCGGGGTCGGGCTAGCTACAATGAGCAGTTCTTC	CATSDSRGRASYNEQFF
14	-	-	TRBV5-1	TRBJ1-1	TGCGCCAGCAGCTTGACCCGGGACCCCAGATCGGCTTTCTTT	CASSLTRDPRSAFF